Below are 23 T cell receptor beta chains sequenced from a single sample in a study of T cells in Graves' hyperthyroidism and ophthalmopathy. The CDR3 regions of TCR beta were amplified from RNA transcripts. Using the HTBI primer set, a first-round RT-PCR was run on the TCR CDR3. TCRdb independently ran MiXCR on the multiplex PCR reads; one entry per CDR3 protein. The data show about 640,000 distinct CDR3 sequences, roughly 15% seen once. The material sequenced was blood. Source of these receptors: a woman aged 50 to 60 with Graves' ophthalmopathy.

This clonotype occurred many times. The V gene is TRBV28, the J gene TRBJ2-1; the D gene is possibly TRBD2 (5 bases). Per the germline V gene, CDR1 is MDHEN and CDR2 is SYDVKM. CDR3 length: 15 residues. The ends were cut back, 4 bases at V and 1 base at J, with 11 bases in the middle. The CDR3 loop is CASSYLGASYNEQFF. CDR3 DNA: TGTGCCAGCAGTTACCTGGGAGCGTCCTACAATGAGCAGTTCTTC.

The CDR3 region is CASGQPNSYEQYF. DNA for the CDR3: TGCGCCAGTGGACAGCCAAACTCCTACGAGCAGTACTTC. This chain links TRBV5-1 with TRBJ2-7; tentatively, D is TRBD1 (6 bases). Trimming removed 8 bases at V and 0 bases at J, with 12 bases between. The CDR3 covers 13 residues. Germline CDR1 and CDR2: SGHRS and YFSETQ.

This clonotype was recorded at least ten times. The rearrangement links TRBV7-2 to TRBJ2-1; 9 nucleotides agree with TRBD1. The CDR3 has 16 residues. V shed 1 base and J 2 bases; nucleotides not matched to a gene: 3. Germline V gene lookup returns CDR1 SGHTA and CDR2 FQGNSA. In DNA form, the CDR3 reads TGTGCCAGCAGCTTAGAGGGGACAGGGACCTACAATGAGCAGTTCTTC. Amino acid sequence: CASSLEGTGTYNEQFF.

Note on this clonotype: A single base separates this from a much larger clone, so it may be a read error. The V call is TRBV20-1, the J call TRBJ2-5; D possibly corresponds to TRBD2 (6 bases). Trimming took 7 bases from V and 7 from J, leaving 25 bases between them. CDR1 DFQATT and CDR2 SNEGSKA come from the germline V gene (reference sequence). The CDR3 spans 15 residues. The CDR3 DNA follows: TGCAGTGTTATTAACACAGTTCCTTTCGGGGGGACCCAGTACTTC. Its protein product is CSVINTVPFGGTQYF.

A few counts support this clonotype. The CDR3 DNA reads as TGTGCCAGCAGCGTAGGGGGACAGGGTCCGATTCAGACCCAGTACTTC. Amino acid sequence: CASSVGGQGPIQTQYF. V gene TRBV9 combines with J gene TRBJ2-5, with TRBD1 identical over 9 bases. This CDR3 contains 16 residues. CDR1 SGDLS and CDR2 YYNGEE come from the germline V gene. Trimming removed 0 bases from V and 6 bases from J; junction bases left unmatched: 9.

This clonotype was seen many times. CDR3 DNA sequence: TGTGCCAGCAGTTACTTAAGTCAAGATCTCGCTAACTATGGCTACACCTTC. Residues: CASSYLSQDLANYGYTF. This sequence joins TRBV6-5 and TRBJ1-2; D is undetermined. This CDR3 region has 17 residues. V was pared by 1 base and J by 0 bases, with 15 bases between. Germline CDR1 MNHEY, CDR2 SVGAGI.

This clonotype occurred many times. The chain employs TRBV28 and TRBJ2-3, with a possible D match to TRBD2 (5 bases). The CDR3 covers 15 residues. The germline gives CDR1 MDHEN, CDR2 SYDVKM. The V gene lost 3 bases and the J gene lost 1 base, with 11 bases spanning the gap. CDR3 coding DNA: TGTGCCAGCAGTTTTCGAGGGCAGGGCACAGATACGCAGTATTTT. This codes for CASSFRGQGTDTQYF. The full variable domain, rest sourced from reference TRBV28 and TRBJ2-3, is DVKVTQSSRYLVKRTGEKVFLECVQDMDHENMFWYRQDPGLGLRLIYFSYDVKMKEKGDIPEGYSVSREKKERFSLILESASTNQTSMYLCASSFRGQGTDTQYFGPGTRLTVL.

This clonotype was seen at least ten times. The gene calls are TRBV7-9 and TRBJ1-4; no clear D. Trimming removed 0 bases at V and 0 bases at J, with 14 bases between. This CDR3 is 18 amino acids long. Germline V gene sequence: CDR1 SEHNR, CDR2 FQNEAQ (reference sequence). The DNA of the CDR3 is TGTGCCAGCAGCTTAGCGTTTCCGGATTTTGCAACTAATGAAAAACTGTTTTTT. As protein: CASSLAFPDFATNEKLFF.

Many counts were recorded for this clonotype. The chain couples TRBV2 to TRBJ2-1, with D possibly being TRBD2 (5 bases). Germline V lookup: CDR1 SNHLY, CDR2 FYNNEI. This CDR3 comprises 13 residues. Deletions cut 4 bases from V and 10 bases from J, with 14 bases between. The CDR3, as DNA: TGTGCCAGCAGTGCCGCTCGGACTGGCGAGCAGTTCTTC. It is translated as CASSAARTGEQFF.

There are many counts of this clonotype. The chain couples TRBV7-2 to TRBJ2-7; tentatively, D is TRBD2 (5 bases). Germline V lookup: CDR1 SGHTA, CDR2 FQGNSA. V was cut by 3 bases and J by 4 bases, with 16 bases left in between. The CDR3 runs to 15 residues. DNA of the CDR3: TGTGCCAGCAGCTTTTCTCCGGGAATCTATTACGAGCAGTACTTC. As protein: CASSFSPGIYYEQYF.

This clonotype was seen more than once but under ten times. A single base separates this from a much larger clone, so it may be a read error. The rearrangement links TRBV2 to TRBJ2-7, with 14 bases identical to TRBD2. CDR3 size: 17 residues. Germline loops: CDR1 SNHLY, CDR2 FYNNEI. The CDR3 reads CASSQPGLAGAGYERYF. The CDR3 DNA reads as TGTGCCAGCAGTCAACCGGGACTAGCGGGAGCTGGGTACGAGCGGTACTTC.

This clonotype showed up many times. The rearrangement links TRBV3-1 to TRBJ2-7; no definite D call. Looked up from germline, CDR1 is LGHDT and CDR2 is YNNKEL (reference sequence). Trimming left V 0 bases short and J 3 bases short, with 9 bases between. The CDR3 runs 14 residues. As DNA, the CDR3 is TGTGCCAGCAGCCAAGATACCGGGTACTACGAGCAGTACTTC. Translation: CASSQDTGYYEQYF.

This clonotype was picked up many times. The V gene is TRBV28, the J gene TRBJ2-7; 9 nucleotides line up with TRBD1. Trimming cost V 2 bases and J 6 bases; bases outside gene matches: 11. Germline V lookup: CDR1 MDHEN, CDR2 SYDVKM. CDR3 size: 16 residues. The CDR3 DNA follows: TGTGCCAGCAGTTTACCCCCGGGACAGGGTAAAATCGAGCAGTACTTC. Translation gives CASSLPPGQGKIEQYF. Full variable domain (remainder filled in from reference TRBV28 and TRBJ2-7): DVKVTQSSRYLVKRTGEKVFLECVQDMDHENMFWYRQDPGLGLRLIYFSYDVKMKEKGDIPEGYSVSREKKERFSLILESASTNQTSMYLCASSLPPGQGKIEQYFGPGTRLTVT.

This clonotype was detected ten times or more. The CDR3 DNA follows: TGCGCCAGCAGCCAAGAATCACAGGGGGTGGTTGAGCAGTTCTTC. This translates into CASSQESQGVVEQFF. The chain has TRBV4-3 and TRBJ2-1; 8 positions agree with TRBD1. The CDR3 length is 15 residues. Germline trimming cut 0 bases from V and 9 bases from J; bases unmatched to any gene: 7. Germline CDR1 is LGHNA and CDR2 is YSLEER.

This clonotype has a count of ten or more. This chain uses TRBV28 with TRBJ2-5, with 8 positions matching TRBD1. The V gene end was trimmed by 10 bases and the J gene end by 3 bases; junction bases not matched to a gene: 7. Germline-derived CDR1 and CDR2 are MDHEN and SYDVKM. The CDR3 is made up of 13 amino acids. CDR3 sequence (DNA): TGTGCCACCCAGGACAGGGTGAAAGAGACCCAGTACTTC. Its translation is CATQDRVKETQYF.

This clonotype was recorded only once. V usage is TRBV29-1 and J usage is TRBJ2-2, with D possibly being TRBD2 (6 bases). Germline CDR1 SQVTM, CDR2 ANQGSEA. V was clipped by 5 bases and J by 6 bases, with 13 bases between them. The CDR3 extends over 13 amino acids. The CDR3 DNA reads TGCAGCGTTTCCTCTAGCGAGGCCGGGGAGCTGTTTTTT. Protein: CSVSSSEAGELFF.

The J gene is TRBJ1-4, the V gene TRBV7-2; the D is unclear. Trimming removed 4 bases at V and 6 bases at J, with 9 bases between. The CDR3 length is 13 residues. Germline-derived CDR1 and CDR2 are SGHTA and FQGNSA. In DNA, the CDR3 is TGTGCCAGCAGCTCCCTTCTGCATGAAAAACTGTTTTTT. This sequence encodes CASSSLLHEKLFF.

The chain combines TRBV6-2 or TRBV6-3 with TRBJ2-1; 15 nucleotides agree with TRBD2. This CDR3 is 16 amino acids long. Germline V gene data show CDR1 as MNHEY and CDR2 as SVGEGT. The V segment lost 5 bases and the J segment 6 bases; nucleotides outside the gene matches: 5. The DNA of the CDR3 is TGTGCCAGCAGTCGCGGACTAGCGGGAGGGTTCAATGAGCAGTTCTTC. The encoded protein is CASSRGLAGGFNEQFF.

The CDR3 sequence: CASSDPGHGYGYTF. DNA for the CDR3: TGTGCCAGCAGCGATCCGGGACATGGTTATGGCTACACCTTC. V is TRBV7-9 and J is TRBJ1-2; weak D call: TRBD1 (6 bases). This CDR3 is built from 14 residues. Per the germline V gene, CDR1 is SEHNR and CDR2 is FQNEAQ (reference sequence). The ends were cut back, 5 bases at V and 5 bases at J, with 15 bases in the middle.

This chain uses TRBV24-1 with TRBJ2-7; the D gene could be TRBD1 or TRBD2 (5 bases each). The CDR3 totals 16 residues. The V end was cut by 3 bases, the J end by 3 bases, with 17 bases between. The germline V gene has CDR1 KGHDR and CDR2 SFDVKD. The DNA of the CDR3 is TGTGCCACCAGTGATCGTACCGGGACGGGCCTCTACGAGCAGTACTTC. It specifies CATSDRTGTGLYEQYF.

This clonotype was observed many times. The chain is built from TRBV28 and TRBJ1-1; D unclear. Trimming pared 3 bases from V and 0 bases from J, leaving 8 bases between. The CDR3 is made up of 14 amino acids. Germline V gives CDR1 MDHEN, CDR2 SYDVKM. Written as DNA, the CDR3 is TGTGCCAGCAGTTTCGCCGGGGTGAACACTGAAGCTTTCTTT. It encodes CASSFAGVNTEAFF.

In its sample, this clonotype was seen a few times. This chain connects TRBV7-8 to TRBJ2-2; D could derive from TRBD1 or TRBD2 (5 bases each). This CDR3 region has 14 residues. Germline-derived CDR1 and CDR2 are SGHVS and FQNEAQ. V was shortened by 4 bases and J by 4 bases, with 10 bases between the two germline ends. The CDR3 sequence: CASSSDSGTGELFF. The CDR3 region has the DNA TGTGCCAGCAGCTCCGACAGCGGCACCGGGGAGCTGTTTTTT.

DNA for the CDR3: TGTGCCAGCAGCGCACAGGGGGGGAGGTTCTTC. Residues: CASSAQGGRFF. The rearrangement links TRBV7-2 to TRBJ2-1; D is perhaps TRBD1 (8 bases). This CDR3 contains 11 residues. Trimming pared 5 bases from V and 15 bases from J, leaving 14 bases between. Per germline, CDR1 SGHTA and CDR2 FQGNSA.